This entry describes one TCR beta chain. The table lists this clonotype with many counts. This clone's antigen is unknown. The sample holds no much larger clone one base away, and base qualities are not on file. CDR1 SEHNR and CDR2 FQNEAQ are derived from the germline V gene (reference sequence). Taken from cysteine to phenylalanine, the CDR3 has 12 residues. The kept DNA is CDR3 alone, 36 bases in frame from the first base. V sheds 5 bases and J sheds 3 bases, leaving 8 bases between their ends. The data originate from a study of T cells in Graves' hyperthyroidism and ophthalmopathy (dated by TCRdb to the late 2010s). Study-wide context: Peripheral blood was sampled at the time of initial diagnosis, prior to any treatment. An independent validation cohort of fewer than 20 hyperthyroidism patients and over 15 patients who later progressed to ophthalmopathy tested prospective prediction of ophthalmopathy. In several Graves' hyperthyroidism patients, the study also compared T-cell repertoires from thyroid tissue with T-cell repertoires from blood. After blood sampling, hyperthyroidism patients were treated with methimazole at a starting dose of 30 mg daily, and ophthalmopathy patients were treated with high-dose intravenous methylprednisolone. A discovery cohort of 95 to 100 patients, fewer than 50 with Graves' ophthalmopathy and 55 to 65 with stable Graves' hyperthyroidism, was used to find distinguishing TCR V-J signatures. The paper describes TCR Vbeta CDR3 sequencing of about 140 peripheral blood samples, made up of under 50 ophthalmopathy patients, 70 to 75 hyperthyroidism patients and 17 progressor patients. The 95 to 100 discovery patients were divided at random into training and test sets in a 7:3 ratio.

Amplification of TCR beta CDR3 regions was carried out from RNA transcripts. The first round of RT-PCR for the TCR CDR3 was performed with the HTBI primer set and the Qiagen OneStep RT-PCR kit. Libraries were constructed in a second round of multiplex PCR, after which size selection and purification were performed. Sequencing of the libraries was done on an Illumina HiSeq2000 using paired-end 100 bp reads. In the original analysis: SOAPnuke was used to process the raw data, with reads discarded if the reads contained adapters or uncalled bases, had a mean Phred below 15, or lacked an exact constant-primer or identifier match. High-quality paired reads were merged using COPE v1.2.5, and each unique nucleotide sequence was defined as a clonotype. MiTCR v1.1 was used to align clonotypes to the IMGT TRBV, TRBD and TRBJ reference segments. The analysis included only V-J combinations with a frequency above 0.0001, which together covered about 99% of the repertoires. A TCS score was defined as the ratio between F50 (clonal expansion) and ExV (chaos), using BLOSUM62-based TCRdist between CDR3 peptides within each V-J. Welch's t-statistics and random forest reduced approximately 520 V-J features to 13, which were used in a naive Bayes classifier (R e1071). The raw public data were reprocessed by TCRdb itself: fastp quality trimming at Q25, MiXCR clonotype calling, in-frame beta chains only. All rows with the same CDR3 protein become a single entry with the most common DNA and genes. The V and J calls follow TCRdb's processing rather than the paper's. This sample is represented by roughly 550,000 distinct CDR3 sequences; 15% to 20% of them were singletons. Approximately 32% of the sample belongs to the ten largest clones.

General study outcomes and caveats: No statistical method was used to set the sample size in advance, and investigators knew the group allocation. Blood samples also contained most of the expanded thyroid clonotypes (frequency above 0.001), which suggests that blood repertoires may reflect thyroid immune responses. During validation, the model predicted progression to ophthalmopathy a median of approximately 6.5 months ahead of onset, with 70.59% sensitivity and less than 85% specificity. A 13 V-J signature model separated ophthalmopathy from stable hyperthyroidism, with 87.88% sensitivity and 81% to 83% specificity in cross-validation and 80%/75% in testing.

Ophthalmopathy patients had moderately to severely active disease, Clinical Activity Score of at least 3, NOSPECS grade of at least 4, and duration under 3 months. Patients with uncontrolled infections, other autoimmune diseases, pregnancy or lactation were excluded. Diagnoses were established on the basis of clinical symptoms, serum thyroxine and TRAb, thyroid ultrasound, and orbital computed tomography. PBMCs were isolated from 8 to 10 ml of fresh peripheral blood by Ficoll-Paque density gradient centrifugation. Total RNA was extracted using Trizol reagent, and RNA quality was assessed on an Agilent 2100 Bioanalyzer.

Sequencing input: blood. Recombination linked TRBV7-9 to TRBJ2-7; D gene: possibly TRBD1, on 5 matching bases. The clonotype comes from a woman in her thirties with Graves' ophthalmopathy. The CDR3 region: CASSLTVYEQYF. The DNA is TGTGCCAGCAGCCTGACAGTCTACGAGCAGTACTTC.